Detailed here is one TCR beta chain. Its antigen target is currently unknown. The record has no base qualities; no much larger clone is one base away. This entry belongs to a study of OX40 agonist ivuxolimab in advanced cancers. Study-level background: Ivuxolimab was an agonistic, fully human IgG2 monoclonal antibody directed against OX40 (CD134), a costimulatory receptor. Intravenous ivuxolimab was administered to patients every 2 weeks at six dose levels: 0.01, 0.1, 0.3, 1.5, 3 and 10 mg/kg. Of the 50 to 55 patients in dose escalation, some 20 had hepatocellular carcinoma, some 15 had melanoma, 9 had renal cell carcinoma and 9 had head and neck cancer. The dose-escalation cohort was around 83% male with a mean age of approximately 59 years, ranging from about 20 to 85. Patients were allowed to have had prior anti-PD-1, anti-PD-L1 or anti-CTLA-4 therapy, and roughly 40% of the dose-escalation patients had been treated with checkpoint inhibitors. Three dose-escalation patients achieved partial responses, one with hepatocellular carcinoma and two with cutaneous melanoma. The point of sequencing TCRbeta in the periphery was to test whether ivuxolimab changed TCR sequence diversity and drove clonal T-cell expansion. The paper covers the monotherapy dose-escalation part of the phase I ivuxolimab trial, which included N = 52 patients. On the study overall, not on this receptor specifically: After ivuxolimab, CD8+ T cells had more expanded clones than CD4+ T cells on average. In the 0.1-3.0 mg/kg groups, partial responders had among the lowest normalized peripheral clonal expansion, particularly in CD8+ T cells. Low levels of normalized T-cell clonal expansion were also seen in some patients who did not respond. At doses from 0.1 to 3.0 mg/kg, clonal expansion was seen in both CD4+ and CD8+ blood T cells between baseline and week 6. Antigen specificity was not determined for the clonally expanded peripheral T cells.

CDR1 and CDR2 (SGHVS, FNYEAQ) derive from the germline V gene. V is pared back by 5 bases and J by 13 bases, with 20 bases lying between the germline termini. From its cysteine to its phenylalanine, the CDR3 spans 14 amino acids. Of all the DNA, just the CDR3 is kept, 42 bases in frame from base 1. Genomic DNA was extracted from sorted cells for sequencing of the TCRbeta CDR3 region. TCRbeta CDR3 regions were sequenced using the immunoSEQ Assay. The clones in this table, taken by TCRdb from immuneACCESS, are in-frame only. Not every clone is retained; where verified, under half of the shortfall comes from an unresolved V gene, and the cause of the rest is unknown. Recorded for this sample are under 150,000 clones; roughly 91% of them occurred a single time. Together, the top ten hold approximately 1% of the sample. The trial excluded patients who had a history of autoimmune disease or were on systemic immunosuppression. Peripheral blood for TCR sequencing was collected from all dose cohorts at baseline, on cycle 4 day 1, and on cycle 7 day 1. Samples were obtained from an open-label, multicenter, first-in-human phase I dose-escalation trial of ivuxolimab. Adults with locally advanced or metastatic melanoma, renal cell, hepatocellular, or head and neck squamous cell carcinoma were enrolled in the trial. Before TCR sequencing, CD4+ T cells and CD8+ T cells from peripheral blood were sorted into separate populations.

This TCR was recovered from an adult with an advanced solid tumor such as melanoma, head and neck, liver or kidney cancer. This specimen consisted of CD4+ or CD8+ T cells sorted from blood, obtained in a trial of the OX40 agonist ivuxolimab. The chain employs TRBV7-6 and TRBJ1-4; no D gene can be assigned with confidence. The CDR3 here reads CASSTPDGPGGLFF. The DNA is as follows: TGTGCCAGCAGCACTCCAGACGGGCCGGGAGGACTGTTTTTT.